This TCR beta chain appears in the sequencing data of a study of cytomegalovirus exposure and HLA in healthy donors. The PCR made use of 60 Vbeta and 13 Jbeta primers. TCRdb's table, derived via immunoSEQ multiplex PCR, lists solely in-frame clones and lacks some. The table includes roughly 71,000 clones, 65% to 70% detected once. The sample holds a few counts of this clone. Its matching antigen is unknown. General observations from the study: Previously analyzed data showed that most TCR beta V segments were productive at a frequency of about 87% or about 30%. Further analysis was carried out later, and it showed several of the most significant clusters appearing linked to common viral pathogens. In a later analysis, fewer than 20,000 TCR beta sequences were associated with HLA alleles at 0.05 false discovery rate.

Looked up from germline, CDR1 is MNHEY and CDR2 is SMNVEV (reference sequence). The CDR3 totals 16 residues. V shed 6 bases and J 5 bases; nucleotides not matched to a gene: 15. This chain joins TRBV27 and TRBJ2-7; the match to TRBD1 covers 8 bases. Sample: PBMCs. The origin of this receptor is a middle-aged man in good health and CMV-seropositive. The CDR3 nucleotides are TGTGCCAGCAGACCCCTAATAACAGGGGGGTTCCACGAGCAGTACTTC. This encodes CASRPLITGGFHEQYF.